These 26 T cell receptor beta chains share one sample of origin, sequenced in a study of T cell responses to AZD1222 COVID-19 vaccine. The table came from immunoSEQ multiplex PCR; TCRdb's copy has only in-frame clones and leaves some out. The sample has 180,000 or so clones, 70% to 90% seen once. The input for sequencing was peripheral blood, taken 28 days after the second AZD1222 dose. These receptors originate from an adult who received the AZD1222 COVID-19 vaccine.

The CDR3 DNA is TGCAGCGTCGAATCGGCCGGGGGCACTGAAGCTTTCTTT. Translating it yields CSVESAGGTEAFF. This chain joins TRBV29-1 and TRBJ1-1; possibly TRBD1 for D (5 bases). Germline CDR1 is SQVTM and CDR2 is ANQGSEA. The V and J ends lost 6 bases and 4 bases respectively, with 15 bases between them. CDR3 length: 13 residues.

The chain couples TRBV4-3 to TRBJ2-5; TRBD2 agrees at 10 bases. Trimming took 0 bases from V and 4 from J; bases not matched to a gene: 11. The germline V gene encodes CDR1 LGHNA and CDR2 YSLEER. CDR3 length equals 18 residues. The CDR3 coding sequence is TGCGCCAGCAGCCAAGATTCGTCTAGCGGGAGAGGGGGAGAGACCCAGTACTTC. This gives the protein CASSQDSSSGRGGETQYF.

The chain links TRBV20-1 to TRBJ2-1, with 8 bases matching TRBD2. Per germline, CDR1 DFQATT and CDR2 SNEGSKA (reference sequence). The CDR3 consists of 16 residues. V gave up 3 bases and J gave up 0 bases; unmatched junction bases: 7. CDR3: CSASALAGSSYNEQFF. The CDR3 nucleotides read TGCAGTGCTAGTGCGCTAGCGGGTAGCTCCTACAATGAGCAGTTCTTC.

The chain joins TRBV4-3 to TRBJ2-7; the D call may be TRBD1 or TRBD2 (5 bases each). The CDR3 extends over 16 amino acids. Germline CDR1 LGHNA, CDR2 YSLEER. The ends were cut back, 0 bases at V and 0 bases at J, with 12 bases in the middle. The CDR3 loop reads CASSQEARGSSYEQYF. DNA for the CDR3: TGCGCCAGCAGCCAAGAGGCCCGGGGCAGCTCCTACGAGCAGTACTTC.

This clone was counted only a few times. The gene calls are TRBV7-2 and TRBJ2-7; 10 bases are shared with TRBD2. CDR3 size: 14 residues. Germline V CDR1 and CDR2: SGHTA, FQGNSA. The V and J ends lost 5 bases and 3 bases, in that order; junction bases with no gene match: 4. The CDR3 loop reads CASSGLAANYEQYF. The CDR3 DNA reads as TGTGCCAGCAGCGGACTAGCGGCAAACTACGAGCAGTACTTC.

This clone was counted a single time. The chain combines TRBV11-2 with TRBJ1-3; 10 bases map to TRBD1. The trim removed 5 bases at V and 1 base at J, leaving 8 bases unmatched. Germline assignment: CDR1 SGHAT and CDR2 FQNNGV. The CDR3 is made up of 17 amino acids. The CDR3 spells CASSISTGQGSGNTIYF. The CDR3 DNA reads as TGTGCCAGCAGCATCAGTACGGGACAGGGGTCTGGAAACACCATATATTTT.

V and J are TRBV5-3 and TRBJ2-3; a possible D gene is TRBD2 (5 bases). TRBV5-3 is designated an ORF whose function remains uncertain. The germline V and J ends were trimmed by 5 bases and 2 bases, with 12 bases remaining between them. The CDR3 has 14 amino acids. The CDR3 DNA is TGTGCCAGAAGTACTAGACTCATCACAGATACGCAGTATTTT. It translates to CARSTRLITDTQYF.

The chain couples TRBV7-6 to TRBJ2-7; D is possibly TRBD2 (5 bases). CDR3 length: 12 amino acids. Trimming removed 6 bases at V and 12 bases at J, with 18 bases between. Germline V gives CDR1 SGHVS, CDR2 FNYEAQ. The CDR3 DNA reads as TGTGCCAGCAGTCCCGGGGTCCGAAGCCTGTACTTC. It encodes CASSPGVRSLYF.

V and J are TRBV5-1 and TRBJ2-1, with TRBD2 matching 14 bases. Looked up from germline, CDR1 is SGHRS and CDR2 is YFSETQ. The CDR3 has 20 amino acids. The V segment lost 4 bases and the J segment 5 bases; nucleotides outside the gene matches: 17. The CDR3 reads CASSPGTSGSWGRKDNEQFF. The DNA for the CDR3 is TGCGCCAGCAGCCCGGGGACTAGCGGGAGTTGGGGAAGAAAGGACAATGAGCAGTTCTTC. The variable domain in full, with the rest retrieved from reference TRBV5-1 and TRBJ2-1, is KAGVTQTPRYLIKTRGQQVTLSCSPISGHRSVSWYQQTPGQGLQFLFEYFSETQRNKGNFPGRFSGRQFSNSRSEMNVSTLELGDSALYLCASSPGTSGSWGRKDNEQFFGPGTRLTVL.

The chain couples TRBV28 to TRBJ2-1; possibly TRBD1 for D (6 bases). The germline V gene encodes CDR1 MDHEN and CDR2 SYDVKM. CDR3 size: 14 residues. V was cut by 8 bases and J by 2 bases, with 13 bases left in between. Here the CDR3 reads CASHPGQTYNEQFF. DNA of the CDR3: TGTGCCAGCCACCCCGGACAGACCTACAATGAGCAGTTCTTC.

The rearrangement uses TRBV19 and TRBJ1-2; D gene uncertain. Trimming cost V 6 bases and J 5 bases, with 10 bases left between them. This CDR3 has 12 residues. Germline values: CDR1 LNHDA, CDR2 SQIVND (reference sequence). CDR3 sequence: CASSPGTYGYTF. CDR3 DNA: TGTGCCAGTAGCCCGGGTACGTATGGCTACACCTTC.

The chain has TRBV11-3 and TRBJ2-1; the match to TRBD1 covers 7 bases. CDR1 is SGHNT and CDR2 is YENEEA in the germline V gene. Unmatched junction bases numbered 0, after V lost 5 bases and J lost 5 bases. The CDR3 spans 12 residues. DNA for the CDR3: TGTGCCAGCAGCCAGGGGGACAATGAGCAGTTCTTC. Its translation: CASSQGDNEQFF.

The chain combines TRBV20-1 with TRBJ2-1; a possible D gene is TRBD2 (5 bases). The CDR3 runs 11 residues. The ends were cut back, 5 bases at V and 12 bases at J, with 14 bases in the middle. Germline CDR1 and CDR2: DFQATT and SNEGSKA (reference sequence). The CDR3 DNA reads as TGCAGTGCTCGCCCGGAGGAGACGCAGTTCTTC. This encodes CSARPEETQFF.

The chain is built from TRBV5-1 and TRBJ1-1; D is ambiguous. This CDR3 spans 14 amino acids. Germline CDR1 SGHRS, CDR2 YFSETQ. V gave up 4 bases and J gave up 3 bases, with 13 bases separating them. The CDR3 nucleotides read TGCGCCAGCAGCGTTATTGGGGTCGACACTGAAGCTTTCTTT. The encoded protein is CASSVIGVDTEAFF. Full variable domain (outside the CDR3, taken from reference TRBV5-1 and TRBJ1-1): KAGVTQTPRYLIKTRGQQVTLSCSPISGHRSVSWYQQTPGQGLQFLFEYFSETQRNKGNFPGRFSGRQFSNSRSEMNVSTLELGDSALYLCASSVIGVDTEAFFGQGTRLTVV.

This chain uses TRBV28 with TRBJ2-5; D not certain. In germline, CDR1 is MDHEN, CDR2 SYDVKM. The V and J ends lost 6 bases and 2 bases respectively, with 4 bases between them. The CDR3 contains 11 residues. The CDR3 here is CASRTQETQYF. DNA for the CDR3: TGTGCCAGCAGGACTCAAGAGACCCAGTACTTC.

The chain joins TRBV30 to TRBJ2-1; TRBD1 might be the D (6 bases). The germline CDR1 and CDR2 sequences are GTSNPN and SVGIG (reference sequence). The CDR3 extends over 12 amino acids. The V gene lost 2 bases and the J gene lost 7 bases, with 9 bases spanning the gap. The DNA for the CDR3 is TGTGCCTGGAGTCGACAGGTTAATGAGCAGTTCTTC. Protein: CAWSRQVNEQFF.

With regard to this clone: Additional DNA sequences in this sample encode the identical CDR3. This sequence joins TRBV12-3 or TRBV12-4 and TRBJ2-3, with D hard to call. This CDR3 region has 11 residues. Trimming removed 6 bases from V and 3 bases from J, with 4 bases in between. The CDR3 loop is CASSQTDTQYF. Written as DNA, the CDR3 is TGTGCCAGCAGCCAAACAGATACGCAGTATTTT.

This clone was detected a few times. This rearrangement joins TRBV7-3 to TRBJ2-3, with TRBD2 identical over 8 bases. V shed 1 base, J shed 11 bases, and the junction held 5 bases outside the gene matches. CDR1 is SGHTA and CDR2 is FQGTGA in the germline V gene. The CDR3 is 13 residues long. In nucleotides, the CDR3 is TGTGCCAGCAGCTTAAATCGGGAGGGTGAGCAGTATTTT. Its protein is CASSLNREGEQYF.

The rearrangement uses TRBV19 and TRBJ2-5; no firm D call. Germline V CDR1 and CDR2: LNHDA, SQIVND (reference sequence). CDR3 length: 13 residues. Trimming took 4 bases from V and 5 from J, leaving 11 bases between them. CDR3 coding DNA: TGTGCCAGTAGTAAAATCTCCAGCGAGACCCAGTACTTC. Its protein is CASSKISSETQYF.

V usage is TRBV27 and J usage is TRBJ2-1; 11 bases align to TRBD2. The CDR3 length is 16 residues. V dropped 5 bases and J dropped 4; count of bases not matched to a gene: 7. Germline V lookup: CDR1 MNHEY, CDR2 SMNVEV (reference sequence). The CDR3 here is CASSIPLAGVYNEQFF. In DNA, the CDR3 is TGTGCCAGCAGTATCCCACTAGCGGGAGTATACAATGAGCAGTTCTTC.

This clone appeared a few times. The rearrangement joins TRBV6-5 to TRBJ2-1; 14 bases line up with TRBD2. The CDR3 sequence is 14 residues long. V trimming: 6 bases; J trimming: 9 bases; junction bases outside the gene matches: 4. CDR1 MNHEY and CDR2 SVGAGI come from the germline V gene. The CDR3 coding sequence is TGTGCCAGCAGCCAGGGACTAGCGGGAGTTGAGCAGTTCTTC. Protein sequence: CASSQGLAGVEQFF.

This clone has a single count. The chain is built from TRBV12-3 or TRBV12-4 and TRBJ1-5; no definite D call. The CDR3 contains 13 residues. The V end lost 6 bases, the J end lost 7 bases, and 13 bases lay between the germline ends. The CDR3 sequence is CASSPTAGQPQHF. The CDR3 coding sequence is TGTGCCAGCAGCCCAACGGCAGGACAGCCCCAGCATTTT.

The V and J genes are TRBV7-3 and TRBJ2-5, with D perhaps given as TRBD1 or TRBD2 (5 bases each). V lost 6 bases and J lost 7, with 15 bases in between. Germline CDR1 and CDR2: SGHTA and FQGTGA. The CDR3 extends over 13 amino acids. The CDR3 sequence: CASSEGREGTQYF. The CDR3, as DNA: TGTGCCAGCAGTGAGGGGCGAGAAGGGACCCAGTACTTC.

The chain uses TRBV14 and TRBJ1-4; D is unclear. Germline lookup yields CDR1 SGHDN and CDR2 FVKESK. This CDR3 is 15 amino acids long. Trimming shortened V by 0 bases and J by 5 bases, and 10 bases separated the two germline ends. The DNA of the CDR3 is TGTGCCAGCAGCCAAGATCCAGGCAGGAATGAAAAACTGTTTTTT. This translates into CASSQDPGRNEKLFF.

The V gene is TRBV20-1, the J gene TRBJ2-7, with 10 positions matching TRBD2. Germline V gene sequence: CDR1 DFQATT, CDR2 SNEGSKA (reference sequence). After removal of 3 bases from V and 3 bases from J, the junction contained 5 bases not matched to a gene. The CDR3 has 14 amino acids. CDR3 protein: CSASTSGALYEQYF. The CDR3 bases are TGCAGTGCTAGTACTAGCGGGGCACTCTACGAGCAGTACTTC.

The V call is TRBV28, the J call TRBJ1-2; no clear D gene. The germline gives CDR1 MDHEN, CDR2 SYDVKM. V was clipped by 3 bases and J by 6 bases, with 2 bases between them. The CDR3 spans 10 residues. The CDR3 is CASSFHGYTF. CDR3 in DNA: TGTGCCAGCAGTTTCCATGGCTACACCTTC.